The T cell receptor beta chain described here comes from a study of PD-L1 blockade in urothelial cancer (TCRdb year 2017). Regarding the research as a whole: Every patient began therapy around 2014 and was given atezolizumab 1,200 mg intravenously every 3 weeks. About 85% of the roughly 29 patients were males with bladder-origin urothelial cancer, and about 65% of the 29 reported a prior smoking history. An ECOG performance status of 0 or 1 was recorded for the patients, and 0 to 3 prior chemotherapy regimens had been received by the patients. Blood samples were analyzed 3 weeks after the start of treatment (second dose) and 6 weeks after the start of treatment. Blood samples gave median yields of about 150,000 T cells and approximately 80,000 unique TCRs, along with a median clonality of roughly 0.08. The study, an exploratory multi-omic analysis, examined somatic, immune and clinical correlates of response to PD-L1 blockade with atezolizumab in urothelial cancer. Pretreatment tumor samples and matched peripheral blood, collected serially before and after atezolizumab treatment, underwent TCR sequencing. Progression-free survival longer than 6 months counted as durable clinical benefit, and TCR features were additionally tested against both progression-free and overall survival. In the same patients who had TCR sequencing, pretreatment tumors also underwent whole exome sequencing and RNA sequencing. Durable clinical benefit was achieved by nine patients and was not achieved by 20 patients. Under 30 patients had pretreatment blood TCR-seq, some 24 had at least one posttreatment blood collection, and some 24 had tumor TCR-seq.

Inclusive of the bounding cysteine and phenylalanine, the CDR3 is 13 residues long. Left in the record is the CDR3 DNA by itself, 39 bases read in frame from the first base. The germline V gene (reference sequence) supplies CDR1 MNHEY and CDR2 SMNVEV. A distance of 9 bases separates the germline ends of V and J, which lose 5 bases and 5 bases respectively. Synthetic TCR analog templates were spiked into each PCR so that absolute template abundance could be estimated from read counts. TCRbeta CDR3 regions were amplified from genomic DNA with bias-controlled V and J gene primers using the immunoSEQ assay. Sequencing of rearranged TCRbeta segments was performed at approximately 20X coverage. Regarding the original processing steps: Clustering was used to correct sequencing errors, and CDR3s were annotated against IMGT so that V, D and J genes could be assigned. Only productive TCRbeta rearrangements were used in downstream analyses, excluding out-of-frame or stop-codon sequences. To compute clonality, Shannon entropy was normalized by the log of the number of unique productive sequences and then subtracted from one. Clones differing between time points or between blood and tumor were identified using Fisher's exact test with Benjamini-Hochberg correction, with an adjusted p below 0.01 applied as the threshold. TCRdb took over this immuneACCESS table, retaining in-frame rearrangements with V and J assigned. Such tables are incomplete; in checked studies, under half of the missing clones stem from an unresolved V gene, and the remainder is unexplained. V and J calls and clone size are as listed in that table; D and trimming were resolved from the DNA. The sample data list some 40,000 clones, and approximately 80% of these were observed just once. Over 9.5% of the sample is in the top ten clones.

The time point label, as the study defines it: peripheral blood 6 weeks after treatment start. The cohort comprised 25 to 35 patients with locally advanced or metastatic urothelial carcinoma treated at Memorial Sloan Kettering on a trial protocol. Peripheral blood mononuclear cells were collected pretreatment and during treatment, with between 1 and 8 total time points obtained per patient. The Qiagen DNeasy Blood extraction kit was used to purify genomic DNA from total PBMCs and tumor samples. PBMCs were collected pretreatment and during treatment, and were isolated and stored as previously described. Study-wide conclusions, independent of this receptor: Greater expansion of tumor-associated TCR clones in peripheral blood 3 weeks after the start of treatment was observed in patients with durable benefit (n of about 20, p = 0.022). Because the sample size was small (n ≈ 30) and many of the analyses were exploratory, the results are meant to be hypothesis-generating. A pretreatment peripheral blood TCR clonality below the median was linked to improved progression-free and overall survival.

Worth noting for this clone: Its specific antigen is unknown. There are no base qualities to consult, and no much larger clone falls within one base.

The sequence came from a man in his forties or fifties with urothelial cancer. This sample comprised PBMCs, obtained around atezolizumab (anti-PD-L1) treatment. The V and J segments used are TRBV27 and TRBJ2-2, and the D gene may be TRBD2, 5 bases matching. The CDR3 has the sequence CASSLADTGELFF. The DNA reads as follows: TGTGCCAGCAGTCTAGCAGATACCGGGGAGCTGTTTTTT.